This TCR beta chain came from a study of metastatic and nonmetastatic thyroid tumors. Across the study: A comparison of repertoires was made across blood and tumor or nodule tissue from malignant and benign thyroid patients.

MiXCR reprocessed the PCR reads for TCRdb. This sample has approximately 5,200 clones, with 37% found just once. Study-wide findings and caveats: Reports indicated that malignant thyroid tumors showed significantly higher TCR beta diversity than benign nodules did, in blood and tumor.

This clone turned up a few times. The antigen remains unidentified. Patients had received no treatment of any kind before thyroid surgery. CDR1 and CDR2 (germline): KGHSH, LQKENI. Trimming pared 3 bases from V and 6 bases from J, leaving 13 bases between. The CDR3 is 14 residues long. The specimen sequenced was tumor tissue. V usage is TRBV18 and J usage is TRBJ2-3; TRBD1 might be the D (6 bases). The TCR comes from a male donor with papillary thyroid cancer or a benign thyroid nodule (not recorded which). Some clones in this sample may be carry-over from other donors' samples. The CDR3 here is CASSPRAGDDTQYF. The CDR3 region has the DNA TGTGCCAGCTCACCTCGCGCAGGGGACGATACGCAGTATTTT.